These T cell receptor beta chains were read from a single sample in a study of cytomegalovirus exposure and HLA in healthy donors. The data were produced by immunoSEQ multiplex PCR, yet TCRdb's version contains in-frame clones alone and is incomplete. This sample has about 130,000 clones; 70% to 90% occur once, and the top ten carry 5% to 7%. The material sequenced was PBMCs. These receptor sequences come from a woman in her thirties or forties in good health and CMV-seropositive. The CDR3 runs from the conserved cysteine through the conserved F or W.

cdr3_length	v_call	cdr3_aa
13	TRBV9	CASSVTGGNEQFF
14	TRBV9	CASSVDFGNQPQHF
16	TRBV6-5	CASSYSWGGGTDTQYF
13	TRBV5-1	CASSPLTGEPQHF
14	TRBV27	CASRPSGTAYEQYF
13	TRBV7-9	CASSFGEGYEQYF
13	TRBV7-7	CASSLSENTEAFF
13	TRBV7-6	CASSSGRGTEAFF
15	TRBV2	CASRTTGLSYNEQFF
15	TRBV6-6	CASKDTWGDKNIQYF
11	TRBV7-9	CASSSPRELFF
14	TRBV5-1	CASSLAGGFTEAFF
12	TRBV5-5	CASSSRAGEQFF
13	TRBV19	CASSTRDTDTQYF
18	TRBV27	CASSLAPGTSLSYNEQFF
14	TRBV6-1	CASISGTGSHEQYF
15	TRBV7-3	CASSLAGDNTGELFF
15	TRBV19	CASSIAGDERQPQHF
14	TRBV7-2	CASSEGRGVTEAFF
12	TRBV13	CASSLKSGEQFF
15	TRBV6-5	CASSPAGFSGNTIYF
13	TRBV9	CASSVVLADTQYF
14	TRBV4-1	CASSQVQGGNTIYF
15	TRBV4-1	CASSQGSGGRETQYF
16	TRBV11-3	CASSLRSGRTDNEQFF
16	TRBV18	CASSPTPASPTGTQYF
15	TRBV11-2	CASSLATGVQEAQYF
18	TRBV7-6	CASSLAGYGKTVYNEQFF
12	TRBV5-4	CASSLLASEAFF
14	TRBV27	CASSFGTANTEAFF
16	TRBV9	CASSGTISGRGETQYF
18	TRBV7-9	CASSSPGLAGGPGNEQFF
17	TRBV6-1	CASSDLGQGGTKNIQYF
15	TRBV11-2	CASGRTSVAGYEQYF
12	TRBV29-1	CSAQEGNQPQHF
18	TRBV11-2	CASSFVLETSGRTYEQYF
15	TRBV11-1	CASSFGIRGQETQYF